This T cell receptor beta chain was profiled in a study of T cell responses to AZD1222 COVID-19 vaccine. Study-wide results and limits: Seropositivity was recorded at baseline in only 6 or 7 AZD1222 recipients. Repertoire sampling was restricted to post-peak T cell response timepoints. Regions 160-218 and 743-854 dominated among vaccine-associated CD4 TCRs spanning spike.

TCRdb keeps only in-frame clones here, not all; method: immunoSEQ multiplex PCR. This table holds about 66,000 clones, about four fifths found once. A note on this clone: The antigen remains unidentified.

Here the sequenced sample was peripheral blood, taken on day 0 of MenACWY control vaccination. The sequence was collected from an adult in good health.

The CDR3 reads CASSDQLGTQYF. The CDR3, as DNA: TGTGCCAGCAGTGATCAATTAGGTACGCAGTATTTT. The genes are TRBV6-1 and TRBJ2-3; D is undetermined. The CDR3 covers 12 residues. Germline-derived CDR1 and CDR2 are MNHNS and SASEGT. Trimming left V 3 bases short and J 8 bases short, with 9 bases between.